The entry below describes one TCR beta chain. No antigen is known for it. Clones were read by immunoSEQ multiplex PCR, and TCRdb kept only the in-frame ones, dropping some. The sample includes roughly 200,000 clones, approximately 90% seen only once; the top ten take under 2%. The CDR3 has 13 amino acids. CDR1 and CDR2 (germline): MNHEY, SVGAGI. With 0 bases removed from V and 8 bases from J, the gap between germline ends came to 10 bases. The entry originates in a study of T cell responses to AZD1222 COVID-19 vaccine. Study-wide points: Only a handful of AZD1222 recipients were seropositive at baseline.

Sample: peripheral blood, taken 28 days after the second AZD1222 dose. This clonotype was obtained from an adult who received the AZD1222 COVID-19 vaccine. The genes are TRBV6-5 and TRBJ1-2; no clear D gene. CDR3 region: CASSYSPREGYTF. In DNA, the CDR3 is TGTGCCAGCAGTTACTCGCCCCGAGAGGGCTACACCTTC.